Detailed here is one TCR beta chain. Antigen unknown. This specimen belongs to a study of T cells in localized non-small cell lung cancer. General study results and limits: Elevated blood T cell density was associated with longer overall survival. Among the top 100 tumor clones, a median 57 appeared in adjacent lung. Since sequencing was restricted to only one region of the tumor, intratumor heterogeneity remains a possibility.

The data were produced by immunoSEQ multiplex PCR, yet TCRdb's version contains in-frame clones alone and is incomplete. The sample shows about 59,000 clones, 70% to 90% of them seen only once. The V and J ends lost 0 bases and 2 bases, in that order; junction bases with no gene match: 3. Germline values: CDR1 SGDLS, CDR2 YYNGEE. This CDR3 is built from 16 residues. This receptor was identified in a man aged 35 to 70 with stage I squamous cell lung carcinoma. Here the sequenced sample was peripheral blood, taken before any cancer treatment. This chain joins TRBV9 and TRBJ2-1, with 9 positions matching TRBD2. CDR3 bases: TGTGCCAGCAGCGTAGGGCGGGAGGGTCCCTACAATGAGCAGTTCTTC. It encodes CASSVGREGPYNEQFF.